This T cell receptor (beta chain) was sequenced during a study of T-cell memory formation after mild COVID-19. TCRdb fed the 5' RACE reads into MiXCR, producing one record per CDR3 protein. The profile shows 300,000 to 400,000 distinct CDR3 sequences, 10% to 15% of them singletons. This clonotype showed up just a few times. Germline CDR1 SQVTM, CDR2 ANQGSEA. V dropped 7 bases and J dropped 6; count of bases not matched to a gene: 14. CDR3 size: 16 residues. This TCR was recovered from a young man who had mild COVID-19 (a few samples of this study predate the infection). Cell type and time point are not known. The sample comprised PBMCs or a T cell subset sorted from them (not recorded which). J is TRBJ2-3 and V is TRBV29-1, with 12 bases lining up with TRBD2. The chain's CDR3 is CSARRLAGGLGDTQYF. The CDR3, as DNA: TGCAGCGCGAGGAGGCTAGCGGGGGGGTTAGGGGATACGCAGTATTTT.